This entry concerns a single T cell receptor (beta chain). Its antigen is unknown. In the PCR, 60 Vbeta and 13 Jbeta primers were used. Sequenced by immunoSEQ multiplex PCR; TCRdb stores in-frame clones only, minus some. Of approximately 110,000 clones detected, about 79% appear once; the ten largest clones hold over 2.5%. Trimming left V 4 bases short and J 5 bases short, with 7 bases between. The CDR3 covers 12 residues. The germline CDR1 and CDR2 sequences are MNHNY and SVGAGI (reference sequence). Donors likely had unrecorded immune exposures despite being nominally healthy when sampled. The data stem from a study of cytomegalovirus exposure and HLA in healthy donors. Overall study results and limits: Follow-up analysis found HLA locus-dependent TCR association rates, highest for DRB1 and lowest for HLA-C. Investigators reported 150 to 200 TCR beta chains as tied to cytomegalovirus. In vitro assays verified that three CMV-associated chains recognized CMV antigens specifically.

The sequence derives from a man aged 45-60 years in good health and CMV-seropositive. Sequencing was carried out using PBMCs. The chain links TRBV6-6 to TRBJ2-3, with a possible D match to TRBD1 (5 bases). In DNA, the CDR3 is TGTGCCAGCAGTTTCCAGGGAGATACGCAGTATTTT. This encodes CASSFQGDTQYF.